Below are 10 T cell receptor beta chains sequenced from a single sample in a study of CD8 T cells in ankylosing spondylitis. Regarding the study as a whole: Seemingly distinctive of ankylosing spondylitis blood was a TCR beta motif formed by eight highly homologous variants.

These TCRs' antigens remain unknown. TCRdb reanalysed the 5' RACE reads using MiXCR and keeps one entry per CDR3 protein. The sample shows hundreds of thousands of distinct CDR3 sequences, 12% of them seen only once. Material: blood, either unsorted or a sorted T cell fraction (not recorded which). The receptors shown here come from a male donor with ankylosing spondylitis.

The J gene is TRBJ2-3, the V gene TRBV20-1; D could derive from TRBD1 or TRBD2 (5 bases each). Trimming took 5 bases from V and 1 from J, leaving 22 bases between them. The CDR3 is 17 residues long. Germline V gives CDR1 DFQATT, CDR2 SNEGSKA (reference sequence). CDR3 sequence (DNA): TGCAGTGCTCGCGGGCTAGACAGTTACTCAGGCACAGATACGCAGTATTTT. This sequence encodes CSARGLDSYSGTDTQYF.

This clonotype has just one count. The chain couples TRBV20-1 to TRBJ2-1, with D possibly being TRBD2 (5 bases). The V gene lost 0 bases and the J gene lost 0 bases, with 12 bases spanning the gap. Germline CDR1 is DFQATT and CDR2 is SNEGSKA (reference sequence). The CDR3 loop spans 16 amino acids. The CDR3 sequence: CSARDLVASSYNEQFF. In DNA, the CDR3 is TGCAGTGCTAGAGATCTCGTAGCGAGCTCCTACAATGAGCAGTTCTTC.

In this sample, this clonotype turned up once. This chain links TRBV4-3 with TRBJ2-7; D tentatively reads TRBD1 or TRBD2 (5 bases each). Germline loops: CDR1 LGHNA, CDR2 YSLEER. The germline V and J ends were trimmed by 5 bases and 2 bases, with 16 bases remaining between them. The CDR3 loop spans 15 amino acids. This chain's CDR3 is CASSAYRDGPYEQYF. The CDR3 DNA reads as TGCGCCAGCAGCGCTTACCGGGACGGTCCCTACGAGCAGTACTTC.

This clonotype has just a few counts. The chain couples TRBV20-1 to TRBJ1-4; 7 nucleotides line up with TRBD1. Germline assignment: CDR1 DFQATT and CDR2 SNEGSKA (reference sequence). The CDR3 contains 13 residues. The J segment lost 7 bases and the V segment lost 4 bases, leaving 6 bases of the junction unmatched. CDR3 region: CSAIQGSSEKLFF. The CDR3, as DNA: TGCAGTGCTATACAGGGGTCGTCTGAAAAACTGTTTTTT.

The table lists this clonotype with many counts. The V call is TRBV12-3 or TRBV12-4, the J call TRBJ1-2; 9 nucleotides align to TRBD1. The CDR3 length is 14 residues. The V segment lost 6 bases and the J segment 8 bases; nucleotides outside the gene matches: 10. The CDR3 reads CASSLDRGKSGYTF. CDR3 bases: TGTGCCAGCAGCCTTGACAGGGGGAAGTCGGGCTACACCTTC.

This clonotype was seen more than once but under ten times. The V and J genes are TRBV5-1 and TRBJ1-1, with a possible D match to TRBD1 (5 bases). The CDR3 is 15 residues long. Deletions cut 4 bases from V and 3 bases from J, with 16 bases between. CDR1 is SGHRS, CDR2 YFSETQ, per germline. CDR3 protein: CASSGGSQTYTEAFF. CDR3 DNA sequence: TGCGCCAGCAGCGGGGGATCCCAAACGTACACTGAAGCTTTCTTT.

This clonotype has a single count. The V call is TRBV12-3 or TRBV12-4, the J call TRBJ2-1, with 7 bases matching TRBD2. The CDR3 totals 18 residues. J lost 14 bases, V lost 5 bases, and 27 bases had no gene match. CDR3 nucleotides: TGTGCCAGCAGTCCCGGGGCGGTGTCTAGCGGCCACCTTTACCCGGAGTTCTTC. Its protein product is CASSPGAVSSGHLYPEFF.

In its sample, this clonotype was seen a few times. This chain uses TRBV20-1 with TRBJ2-5, with D possibly being TRBD1 (5 bases). With 1 base removed from V and 4 bases from J, the gap between germline ends came to 10 bases. The V gene's germline CDR1 is DFQATT and CDR2 SNEGSKA (reference sequence). The CDR3 has 13 residues. This CDR3 reads CSARVQAGETQYF. Here the CDR3 DNA reads TGCAGTGCTAGAGTACAGGCTGGAGAGACCCAGTACTTC.

V gene TRBV19 combines with J gene TRBJ1-3; a weak D match, TRBD1 (5 bases). Germline-derived CDR1 and CDR2 are LNHDA and SQIVND (reference sequence). V was trimmed by 9 bases and J by 3 bases, leaving 18 bases between them. This CDR3 has 15 amino acids. The DNA of the CDR3 is TGTGCCAGCCACCCCGGGAGGGGCTATGGAAACACCATATATTTT. Translating it yields CASHPGRGYGNTIYF.

The chain is built from TRBV5-1 and TRBJ2-1; D remains unclear. The CDR3 consists of 15 residues. The germline CDR1 and CDR2 sequences are SGHRS and YFSETQ. The germline V and J ends were trimmed by 2 bases and 4 bases, with 13 bases remaining between them. This CDR3 reads CASSLAMNRYNEQFF. CDR3 DNA sequence: TGCGCCAGCAGCTTAGCAATGAACCGGTACAATGAGCAGTTCTTC. Looking up the rest from reference TRBV5-1 and TRBJ2-1 gives the full variable domain: KAGVTQTPRYLIKTRGQQVTLSCSPISGHRSVSWYQQTPGQGLQFLFEYFSETQRNKGNFPGRFSGRQFSNSRSEMNVSTLELGDSALYLCASSLAMNRYNEQFFGPGTRLTVL.